This T cell receptor beta chain was documented in a study of blood T cell repertoires in COVID-19. Study-level information: Whether acute or convalescent, the COVID-19 samples came from the United States, Italy and Spain. The cDNA or gDNA used as material had been derived from T cells, B-cell-depleted T cells, or PBMCs.

Authors' processing steps: Amplified reference gene primers provided the basis for estimating nucleated cell counts. Repertoires were generated with immunoSEQ multiplex PCR, while TCRdb's copy carries only in-frame clones and drops some. V, J and clone size derive from that table, while D and trimming were established from the DNA sequence. The repertoire holds around 100,000 clones, around nine tenths seen once, with roughly 5.6% in the top ten. Specimen: peripheral blood. This clonotype was sampled from a human donor in a cohort sampled during active COVID-19.

The CDR3 protein is CASSLGIAQETQYF. DNA of the CDR3: TGTGCCAGCAGCTTAGGGATAGCGCAAGAGACCCAGTACTTC. V gene TRBV7-6 combines with J gene TRBJ2-5, with a tentative D call TRBD2 (5 bases). CDR1 is SGHVS and CDR2 is FNYEAQ in the germline V gene. The CDR3 loop spans 14 amino acids. V was trimmed by 1 base and J by 2 bases, leaving 8 bases between them.